The 23 T cell receptor beta chains given below trace back to one sample, sequenced in a study of chemoradiotherapy in HPV16-positive cancers. Profiled with immunoSEQ multiplex PCR; TCRdb holds only in-frame clones, not every one. The table records 30,000 or so clones, approximately 90% of them present only once. This sample comprised blood, obtained from a patient who underwent chemoradiotherapy. The receptor source for this set is a human donor with HPV-associated anogenital cancer.

This chain connects TRBV4-1 to TRBJ2-5; the D gene could be TRBD1 or TRBD2 (5 bases each). Germline lookup yields CDR1 MGHRA and CDR2 YSYEKL. Deletions cut 0 bases from V and 4 bases from J, with 15 bases between. The CDR3 consists of 16 residues. CDR3 nucleotides: TGCGCCAGCAGCCAAGAGGTCGAGGGGCATAGAGAGACCCAGTACTTC. Translation gives CASSQEVEGHRETQYF.

A remark on this clone: A read error may account for a junction end that differs from germline. The rearrangement links TRBV7-7 to TRBJ2-7, with a possible D match to TRBD2 (6 bases). Germline loops: CDR1 SSHAT, CDR2 FNYEAQ (reference sequence). This CDR3 is built from 14 residues. The CDR3 is CASSPGEDGYEQYF. The DNA of the CDR3 is TGTGCTAGCAGCCCGGGGGAGGACGGCTACGAGCAGTACTTC.

This clone was observed a few times. The J gene is TRBJ1-5, the V gene TRBV9; D is ambiguous. The CDR3 length is 20 residues. CDR1 and CDR2 (germline): SGDLS, YYNGEE. V lost 0 bases, J lost 0 bases, and 22 bases lay in between. The CDR3, as DNA: TGTGCCAGCAGCGTAGTCCAATGGGAGGAGTCCGACCATAGCAATCAGCCCCAGCATTTT. Protein: CASSVVQWEESDHSNQPQHF. The variable domain in full, with the rest retrieved from reference TRBV9 and TRBJ1-5, is DSGVTQTPKHLITATGQRVTLRCSPRSGDLSVYWYQQSLDQGLQFLIQYYNGEERAKGNILERFSAQQFPDLHSELNLSSLELGDSALYFCASSVVQWEESDHSNQPQHFGDGTRLSIL.

This clone is a singleton in its sample. The chain is built from TRBV28 and TRBJ1-2; D uncertain. The CDR3 length is 15 residues. The V end was cut by 3 bases, the J end by 1 base, with 12 bases between. Germline assignment: CDR1 MDHEN and CDR2 SYDVKM. The CDR3 DNA sequence: TGTGCCAGCAGTTTTGGGAGAGCCCATAACTATGGCTACACCTTC. Translating gives CASSFGRAHNYGYTF.

The chain links TRBV10-1 to TRBJ2-1; TRBD2 agrees at 13 bases. The CDR3 extends over 16 amino acids. CDR1 is WNHNN, CDR2 SYGVQD, per germline (reference sequence). Trimming took 4 bases from V and 5 from J; bases not matched to a gene: 5. The CDR3 sequence is CASSVSGLAGDNEQFF. CDR3 DNA sequence: TGCGCCAGCAGTGTGAGTGGACTAGCGGGGGACAATGAGCAGTTCTTC.

The chain couples TRBV27 to TRBJ1-5; TRBD1 might be the D (5 bases). This CDR3 region has 14 residues. From germline, CDR1 is MNHEY and CDR2 SMNVEV (reference sequence). Trimming pared 0 bases from V and 4 bases from J, leaving 7 bases between. The CDR3 DNA reads TGTGCCAGCAGTTTATCAGGGGAGAATCAGCCCCAGCATTTT. Translating gives CASSLSGENQPQHF.

In regard to this clone: This CDR3 is missing its conserved last phenylalanine or tryptophan, likely due to a read error. J is TRBJ1-1 and V is TRBV5-1, with TRBD1 matching over 9 bases. The length of the CDR3 is 16 residues. J lost 4 bases, V lost 2 bases, and 9 bases had no gene match. The V gene's germline CDR1 is SGHRS and CDR2 YFSETQ. The CDR3 is CASSFEGQGGSTEAFL. DNA of the CDR3: TGCGCCAGCAGCTTCGAGGGACAGGGCGGGAGCACTGAAGCTTTCCTT.

The gene calls are TRBV5-4 and TRBJ1-1; TRBD1 is a possible D gene (5 bases). Trimming left V 2 bases short and J 7 bases short, with 18 bases between. Germline V gene lookup returns CDR1 SGHNT and CDR2 YYREEE (reference sequence). The CDR3 runs to 15 residues. CDR3 amino acids: CASSFPTRGLGEAFF. Here the CDR3 DNA reads TGTGCCAGCAGCTTCCCGACAAGGGGCTTGGGTGAAGCTTTCTTT.

V and J are TRBV19 and TRBJ2-7, with 7 positions matching TRBD1. The CDR3 covers 14 residues. The V gene end was trimmed by 6 bases and the J gene end by 2 bases; junction bases not matched to a gene: 7. Per the germline V gene, CDR1 is LNHDA and CDR2 is SQIVND (reference sequence). Written as DNA, the CDR3 is TGTGCCAGTAGCCCACAGGGGACAACCTACGAGCAGTACTTC. Encoded protein: CASSPQGTTYEQYF.

The rearrangement links TRBV19 to TRBJ2-3, with D tentatively TRBD1 or TRBD2 (5 bases each). The CDR3 has 13 residues. From germline, CDR1 is LNHDA and CDR2 SQIVND (reference sequence). Trimming left V 6 bases short and J 2 bases short, with 9 bases between. The CDR3 here is CASRGTSTDTQYF. The CDR3 nucleotides read TGTGCCAGTAGAGGGACCTCCACAGATACGCAGTATTTT.

CDR3 protein: CASSIHGTIDEQYF. CDR3 coding DNA: TGTGCCAGCAGCATCCACGGGACTATAGACGAGCAGTACTTC. This chain links TRBV13 with TRBJ2-7; 7 nucleotides line up with TRBD2. Looked up from germline, CDR1 is PRHDT and CDR2 is FYEKMQ (reference sequence). The CDR3 is 14 residues long. V lost 5 bases and J lost 5; bases outside the gene matches: 9.

The V and J genes are TRBV4-1 and TRBJ2-2, with D uncertain. Looked up from germline, CDR1 is MGHRA and CDR2 is YSYEKL. Deletions cut 7 bases from V and 3 bases from J, with 15 bases between. There are 15 residues in the CDR3. The CDR3 loop is CASIKFWNHTGELFF. The CDR3 region has the DNA TGCGCCAGCATTAAGTTCTGGAATCACACCGGGGAGCTGTTTTTT.

This clone was recorded a few times. The CDR3 sequence is CASSPRGQETQYF. Written as DNA, the CDR3 is TGTGCCAGCAGCCCTAGGGGGCAAGAGACCCAGTACTTC. The chain joins TRBV7-2 to TRBJ2-5, with D possibly matching TRBD1 (6 bases). CDR1 and CDR2 (germline): SGHTA, FQGNSA. Trimming took off 5 bases at V and 2 bases at J, with 9 bases between the two ends. This CDR3 comprises 13 residues. Full variable domain (outside the CDR3, taken from reference TRBV7-2 and TRBJ2-5): GAGVSQSPSNKVTEKGKDVELRCDPISGHTALYWYRQSLGQGLEFLIYFQGNSAPDKSGLPSDRFSAERTGGSVSTLTIQRTQQEDSAVYLCASSPRGQETQYFGPGTRLLVL.

This clone was observed a single time. The rearrangement uses TRBV6-1 and TRBJ2-2; 7 bases are a match to TRBD1. The CDR3 covers 13 residues. Trimming removed 8 bases from V and 7 bases from J; junction bases left unmatched: 7. Per the germline V gene, CDR1 is MNHNS and CDR2 is SASEGT. CDR3 residues: CASGNRGNGELFF. In DNA form, the CDR3 reads TGTGCCAGCGGTAACAGGGGAAACGGGGAGCTGTTTTTT.

The gene calls are TRBV30 and TRBJ1-2; D gene uncertain. Germline CDR1 and CDR2: GTSNPN and SVGIG (reference sequence). CDR3 length equals 11 residues. The V end was cut by 2 bases, the J end by 8 bases, with 9 bases between. The DNA for the CDR3 is TGTGCCTGGAGTCCGATCTACGGCTACACCTTC. It translates to CAWSPIYGYTF. The full variable domain, completed using reference TRBV30 and TRBJ1-2, is SQTIHQWPATLVQPVGSPLSLECTVEGTSNPNLYWYRQAAGRGLQLLFYSVGIGQISSEVPQNLSASRPQDRQFILSSKKLLLSDSGFYLCAWSPIYGYTFGSGTRLTVV.

This rearrangement joins TRBV19 to TRBJ2-7; 12 bases are a match to TRBD2. Losses at the gene ends were 2 bases for V and 4 bases for J; bases not matched to a gene: 0. The CDR3 runs to 14 residues. The germline gives CDR1 LNHDA, CDR2 SQIVND (reference sequence). DNA for the CDR3: TGTGCCAGTAGTATACTAGCGGGAGGGTACGAGCAGTACTTC. Translated: CASSILAGGYEQYF. Together with reference TRBV19 and TRBJ2-7, the CDR3 gives the full variable domain: DGGITQSPKYLFRKEGQNVTLSCEQNLNHDAMYWYRQDPGQGLRLIYYSQIVNDFQKGDIAEGYSVSREKKESFPLTVTSAQKNPTAFYLCASSILAGGYEQYFGPGTRLTVT.

This chain links TRBV7-8 with TRBJ2-5; D possibly uses TRBD1 or TRBD2 (6 bases each). The CDR3 sequence is 14 residues long. Trimming left V 2 bases short and J 1 base short, with 8 bases between. Germline CDR1 SGHVS, CDR2 FQNEAQ. CDR3 DNA: TGTGCCAGCAGCTTACGGGGGCTCCAAGAGACCCAGTACTTC. This codes for CASSLRGLQETQYF.

V is TRBV27 and J is TRBJ1-1; TRBD1 agrees at 7 bases. The CDR3 runs to 15 residues. The ends lost 3 bases at V and 1 base at J; junction bases unmatched: 5. CDR1 and CDR2 from the germline V gene are MNHEY and SMNVEV (reference sequence). CDR3 protein: CASSLRGQANTEAFF. The CDR3 region has the DNA TGTGCCAGCAGTTTGCGAGGACAGGCGAACACTGAAGCTTTCTTT.

The chain recombines TRBV19 with TRBJ1-1; D unclear. Germline V lookup: CDR1 LNHDA, CDR2 SQIVND (reference sequence). The length of the CDR3 is 16 residues. With 7 bases removed from V and 0 bases from J, the gap between germline ends came to 18 bases. The CDR3 nucleotides are TGTGCCAGTATGTTGAACAGCATATCGTTGAACACTGAAGCTTTCTTT. Translated, it gives CASMLNSISLNTEAFF.

The CDR3 spells CASSLWERVGEQYF. The CDR3 DNA is TGTGCCAGCAGTTTATGGGAGCGGGTTGGCGAGCAGTACTTC. The chain combines TRBV28 with TRBJ2-7; D perhaps matches TRBD2 (6 bases). There are 14 residues in the CDR3. Trimming removed 0 bases from V and 6 bases from J, with 12 bases in between. Germline CDR1 and CDR2: MDHEN and SYDVKM.

The J gene is TRBJ1-3, the V gene TRBV6-1; 12 bases align to TRBD1. The CDR3 runs 15 residues. After removal of 6 bases from V and 2 bases from J, the junction contained 2 bases not matched to a gene. Germline CDR1 and CDR2: MNHNS and SASEGT. The CDR3 sequence is CASSRDRGPGNTIYF. The CDR3 DNA reads as TGTGCCAGCAGCAGGGACAGGGGGCCTGGAAACACCATATATTTT.

The chain recombines TRBV6-1 with TRBJ1-5; D remains ambiguous. CDR3 length: 13 amino acids. Germline V gives CDR1 MNHNS, CDR2 SASEGT. Trimming removed 1 base from V and 7 bases from J, with 8 bases in between. The chain's CDR3 is CASSEGGDQPQHF. In nucleotides, the CDR3 is TGTGCCAGCAGTGAAGGGGGAGACCAGCCCCAGCATTTT.

The chain employs TRBV2 and TRBJ2-2; possible D gene TRBD1, 6 bases. CDR1 SNHLY and CDR2 FYNNEI come from the germline V gene. Trimming cost V 2 bases and J 3 bases, with 10 bases left between them. The CDR3 has 15 residues. CDR3 coding DNA: TGTGCCAGCAGTGAATTGGGGGCTGACACCGGGGAGCTGTTTTTT. This encodes CASSELGADTGELFF. The full variable domain, rest sourced from reference TRBV2 and TRBJ2-2, is EPEVTQTPSHQVTQMGQEVILRCVPISNHLYFYWYRQILGQKVEFLVSFYNNEISEKSEIFDDQFSVERPDGSNFTLKIRSTKLEDSAMYFCASSELGADTGELFFGEGSRLTVL.